This T cell receptor (beta chain) derives from a study of cytomegalovirus exposure and HLA in healthy donors. Overall study context: A subsequent analysis reported that the roughly 120 validation repertoires were produced on the same platform that had also been used for the roughly 670 first-cohort repertoires.

Findings and caveats of the study: Within the 120 or so validation repertoires, first-cohort TCR clusters tended to co-occur, according to a later analysis. Reported performance of the classifier showed diagnosis of cytomegalovirus status with high specificity and sensitivity. The authors enumerated over 150 TCR beta chains as linked to cytomegalovirus.

This CDR3 has 15 amino acids. The ends were cut back, 8 bases at V and 1 base at J, with 17 bases in the middle. Germline-derived CDR1 and CDR2 are MGHRA and YSYEKL. Clones were read by immunoSEQ multiplex PCR, and TCRdb kept only the in-frame ones, dropping some. This sample yields approximately 81,000 clones, of which 85% to 95% are seen a single time; approximately 0.69% belongs to the top ten. In the case of this clone: Its antigen remains unknown.

This TCR was sampled from a man between 18 and 35 years old in good health and CMV-seronegative. The rearrangement links TRBV4-1 to TRBJ1-2, with D possibly being TRBD1 (6 bases). Material: PBMCs. The CDR3 sequence: CASSPGGAVNYGYTF. DNA of the CDR3: TGCGCCAGCTCTCCTGGGGGCGCCGTTAACTATGGCTACACCTTC.